This TCR beta chain was found in a study of cytomegalovirus exposure and HLA in healthy donors. Regarding the study as a whole: Rare TCR sequences predominated, though certain public TCRs were found in many donors. With DRB1 most and HLA-C fewest, TCR association rates differed between HLA loci in a later analysis. Researchers counted around 180 TCR beta chains as cytomegalovirus-associated.

Use of 60 Vbeta and 13 Jbeta primers characterized the PCR. Libraries were prepared by immunoSEQ multiplex PCR; TCRdb keeps only in-frame clonotypes and omits some of them. The sample holds 120,000 or so clones, 80% seen once. Trimming left V 6 bases short and J 6 bases short, with 8 bases between. CDR1 is SNHLY, CDR2 FYNNEI, per germline. The CDR3 length is 12 residues. This clone was detected a few times. What it binds is not known. The chain carries TRBV2 and TRBJ2-2, with unresolved D. The receptor was derived from a man aged 30 to 45 in good health and CMV-seronegative. Sequenced: PBMCs. CDR3 sequence (DNA): TGTGCCAGCAGCCTCTGGCCCGGGGAGCTGTTTTTT. The encoded protein is CASSLWPGELFF.